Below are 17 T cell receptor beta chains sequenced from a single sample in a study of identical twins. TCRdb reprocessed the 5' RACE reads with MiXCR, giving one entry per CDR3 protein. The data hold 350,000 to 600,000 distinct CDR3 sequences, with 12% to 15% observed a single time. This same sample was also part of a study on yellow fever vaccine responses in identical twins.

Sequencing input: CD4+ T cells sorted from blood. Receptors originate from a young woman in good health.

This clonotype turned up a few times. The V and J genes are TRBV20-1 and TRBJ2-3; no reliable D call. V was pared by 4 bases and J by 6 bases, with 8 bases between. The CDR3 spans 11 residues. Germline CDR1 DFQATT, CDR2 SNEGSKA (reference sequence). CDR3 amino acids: CSATKLDTQYF. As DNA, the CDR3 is TGCAGTGCTACTAAGCTGGATACGCAGTATTTT.

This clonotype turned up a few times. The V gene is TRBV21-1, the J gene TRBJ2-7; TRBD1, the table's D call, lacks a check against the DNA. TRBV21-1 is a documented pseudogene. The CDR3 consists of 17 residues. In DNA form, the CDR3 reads TGTGCCAGCAGGCACTTCGATACAGCCCGGTGGAAATACGAGCAGTACTTC. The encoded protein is CASRHFDTARWKYEQYF.

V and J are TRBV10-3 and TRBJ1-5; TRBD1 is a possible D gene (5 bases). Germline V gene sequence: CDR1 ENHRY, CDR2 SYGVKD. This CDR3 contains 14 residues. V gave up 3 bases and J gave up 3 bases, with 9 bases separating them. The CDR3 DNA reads TGTGCCATCAGTGAAGTCAGGGACAATCAGCCCCAGCATTTT. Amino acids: CAISEVRDNQPQHF.

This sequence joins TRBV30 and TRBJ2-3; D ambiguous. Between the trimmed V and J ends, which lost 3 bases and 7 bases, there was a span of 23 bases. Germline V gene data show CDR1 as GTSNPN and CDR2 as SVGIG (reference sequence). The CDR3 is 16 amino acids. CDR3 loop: CAWRATWGTDRNTQYF. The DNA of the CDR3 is TGTGCCTGGAGGGCCACCTGGGGAACAGATAGGAATACGCAGTATTTT.

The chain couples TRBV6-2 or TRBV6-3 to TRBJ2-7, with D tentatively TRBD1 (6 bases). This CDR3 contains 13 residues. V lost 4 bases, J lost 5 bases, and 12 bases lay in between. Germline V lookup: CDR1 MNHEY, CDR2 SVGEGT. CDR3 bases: TGTGCCAGCAGTTTATACAGGGTCAACGAGCAGTACTTC. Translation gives CASSLYRVNEQYF.

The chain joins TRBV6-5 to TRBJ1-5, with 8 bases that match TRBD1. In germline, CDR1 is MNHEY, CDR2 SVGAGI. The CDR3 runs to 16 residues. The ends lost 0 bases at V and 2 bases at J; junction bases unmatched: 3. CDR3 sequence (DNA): TGTGCCAGCAGTTACTCCCTGACAGGGGGCAATCAGCCCCAGCATTTT. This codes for CASSYSLTGGNQPQHF.

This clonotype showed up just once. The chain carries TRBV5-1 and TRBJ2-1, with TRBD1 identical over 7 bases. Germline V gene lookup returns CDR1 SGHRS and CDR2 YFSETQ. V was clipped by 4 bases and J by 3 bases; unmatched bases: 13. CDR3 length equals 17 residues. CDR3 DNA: TGCGCCAGCAGCCGAGCAGGGGAGTCAGGGGGCTACAATGAGCAGTTCTTC. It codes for CASSRAGESGGYNEQFF.

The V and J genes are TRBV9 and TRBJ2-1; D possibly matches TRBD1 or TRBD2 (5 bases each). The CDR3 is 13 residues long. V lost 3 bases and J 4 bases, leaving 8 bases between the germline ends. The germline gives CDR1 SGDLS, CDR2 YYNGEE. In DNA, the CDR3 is TGTGCCAGCAGCGACAGGACTTACAATGAGCAGTTCTTC. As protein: CASSDRTYNEQFF.

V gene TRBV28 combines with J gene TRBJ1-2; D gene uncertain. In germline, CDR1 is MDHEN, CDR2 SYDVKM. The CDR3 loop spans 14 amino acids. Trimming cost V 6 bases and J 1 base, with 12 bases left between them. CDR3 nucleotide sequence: TGTGCCAGCAGCCCTAACCAGGTTAACTATGGCTACACCTTC. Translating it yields CASSPNQVNYGYTF.

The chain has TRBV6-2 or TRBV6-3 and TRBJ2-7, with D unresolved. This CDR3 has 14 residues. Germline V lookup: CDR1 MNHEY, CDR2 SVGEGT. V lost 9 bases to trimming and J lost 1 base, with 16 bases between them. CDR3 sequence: CASVMATRSYEQYF. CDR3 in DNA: TGTGCCAGTGTGATGGCGACCAGATCCTACGAGCAGTACTTC.

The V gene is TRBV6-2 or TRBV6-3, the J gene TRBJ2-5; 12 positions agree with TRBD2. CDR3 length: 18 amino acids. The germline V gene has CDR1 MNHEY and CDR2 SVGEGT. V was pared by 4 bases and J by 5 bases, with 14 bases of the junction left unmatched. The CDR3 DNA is TGTGCCAGCAGTTCTTTTTCAGGACTAGCGGGATCGGGTGAGACCCAGTACTTC. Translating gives CASSSFSGLAGSGETQYF.

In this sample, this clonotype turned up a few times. CDR3: CASRTLAGGPGEQYF. The CDR3 nucleotides read TGCGCCAGCAGGACCCTAGCGGGAGGGCCGGGGGAGCAGTACTTC. V gene TRBV5-1 combines with J gene TRBJ2-7; TRBD2 matches at 12 bases. This CDR3 contains 15 residues. With V trimmed by 5 bases and J by 7 bases, 10 bases remained unmatched. Germline loops: CDR1 SGHRS, CDR2 YFSETQ.

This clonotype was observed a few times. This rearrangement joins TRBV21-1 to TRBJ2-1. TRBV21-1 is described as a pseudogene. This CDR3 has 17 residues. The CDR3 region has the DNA TGTGCCAGCAGCAAAGCGCTTTGTAGCGGGCCGTACAATGAGCAGTTCTTC. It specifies CASSKALCSGPYNEQFF.

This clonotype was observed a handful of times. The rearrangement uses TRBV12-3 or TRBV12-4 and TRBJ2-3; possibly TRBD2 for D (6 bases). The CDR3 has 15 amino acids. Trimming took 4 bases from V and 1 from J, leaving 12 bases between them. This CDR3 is CASSSGGGGTDTQYF. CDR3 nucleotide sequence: TGTGCCAGCAGTTCCGGTGGAGGGGGCACAGATACGCAGTATTTT.

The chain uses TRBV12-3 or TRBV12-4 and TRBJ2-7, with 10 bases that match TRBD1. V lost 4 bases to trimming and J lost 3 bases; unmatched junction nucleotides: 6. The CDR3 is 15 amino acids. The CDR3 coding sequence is TGTGCCAGCAGTTCAATCCGGGACAGGGGCTACGAGCAGTACTTC. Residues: CASSSIRDRGYEQYF.

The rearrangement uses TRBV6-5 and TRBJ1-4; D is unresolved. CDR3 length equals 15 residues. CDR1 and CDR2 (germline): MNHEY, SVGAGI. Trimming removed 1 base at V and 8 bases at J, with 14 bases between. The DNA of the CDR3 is TGTGCCAGCAGTTACTTGCAGGCGAGGGAGGAAAAACTGTTTTTT. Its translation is CASSYLQAREEKLFF.

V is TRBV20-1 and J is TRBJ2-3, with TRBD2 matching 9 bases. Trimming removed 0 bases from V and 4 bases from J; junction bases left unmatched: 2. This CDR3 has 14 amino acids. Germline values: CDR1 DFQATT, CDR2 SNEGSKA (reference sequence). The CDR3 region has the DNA TGCAGTGCTAGAGAGGCTAGCGGGGCAGATACGCAGTATTTT. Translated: CSAREASGADTQYF.